What follows are 24 T cell receptor beta chains derived from one specimen sequenced in a study of T cells in Graves' hyperthyroidism and ophthalmopathy. TCR beta CDR3 regions were amplified from RNA. The HTBI primer set was used in a first-round RT-PCR of the TCR CDR3. TCRdb used MiXCR to reprocess the multiplex PCR reads, holding one entry per CDR3 protein. The sample has about 300,000 distinct CDR3 sequences, less than 30% seen once. Source material: blood. The receptors derive from a man in his forties with Graves' hyperthyroidism that later progressed to Graves' ophthalmopathy.

Only a few counts were recorded for this clonotype. J is TRBJ2-4 and V is TRBV28; D possibly uses TRBD1 or TRBD2 (5 bases each). V was shortened by 6 bases and J by 4 bases, with 16 bases between the two germline ends. Germline V gene lookup returns CDR1 MDHEN and CDR2 SYDVKM. The CDR3 spans 15 residues. The CDR3 region is CASSRDGAGKNIQYF. The CDR3 nucleotides are TGTGCCAGCAGCCGGGACGGGGCGGGTAAAAACATTCAGTACTTC.

This clonotype was detected many times. The chain employs TRBV12-3 or TRBV12-4 and TRBJ2-5, with 7 positions matching TRBD2. With 4 bases clipped from V and 0 bases from J, the junction kept 2 bases outside the gene matches. The CDR3 sequence is 14 residues long. CDR3 coding DNA: TGTGCCAGCAGTTGGGAGGGCTACCAAGAGACCCAGTACTTC. Translating gives CASSWEGYQETQYF.

V gene TRBV19 combines with J gene TRBJ1-3; 7 bases fit TRBD1. The V gene's germline CDR1 is LNHDA and CDR2 SQIVND (reference sequence). The junction had 21 bases not matched to a gene; V was cut back by 5 bases and J by 2 bases. The CDR3 spans 20 residues. CDR3: CASSYRQGSRHVRAGNTIYF. CDR3 nucleotide sequence: TGTGCCAGTAGTTACCGACAGGGAAGCCGCCACGTTCGTGCTGGAAACACCATATATTTT.

By share of the sample, this clonotype is medium-sized. The V gene is TRBV24-1, the J gene TRBJ2-7, with D possibly TRBD1 on 6 matching bases. Per germline, CDR1 KGHDR and CDR2 SFDVKD. The ends were cut back, 2 bases at V and 7 bases at J, with 14 bases in the middle. The CDR3 loop spans 14 amino acids. The CDR3 spells CATSDSAGAREQYF. In nucleotides, the CDR3 is TGTGCCACCAGTGATTCAGCAGGGGCGAGGGAGCAGTACTTC.

This clonotype was counted only a few times. The chain links TRBV12-3 or TRBV12-4 to TRBJ1-5, with 7 nucleotides matching TRBD1. The CDR3 is 12 amino acids. V shed 10 bases, J shed 2 bases, and the junction held 2 bases outside the gene matches. This CDR3 is CATQGGNQPQHF. CDR3 bases: TGTGCCACGCAGGGGGGCAATCAGCCCCAGCATTTT.

Ten or more counts support this clonotype. V is TRBV28 and J is TRBJ2-7; D might be TRBD1 (5 bases). The CDR3 extends over 12 amino acids. V lost 5 bases to trimming and J lost 4 bases, with 9 bases between them. Germline V CDR1 and CDR2: MDHEN, SYDVKM. CDR3 coding DNA: TGTGCCAGCAGTGCCTACAGGTACGAGCAGTACTTC. Its translation: CASSAYRYEQYF. The variable domain in full, completed from reference TRBV28 and TRBJ2-7, reads DVKVTQSSRYLVKRTGEKVFLECVQDMDHENMFWYRQDPGLGLRLIYFSYDVKMKEKGDIPEGYSVSREKKERFSLILESASTNQTSMYLCASSAYRYEQYFGPGTRLTVT.

This clonotype was detected many times. The V call is TRBV4-1, the J call TRBJ1-2; D is perhaps TRBD1 (6 bases). The CDR3 totals 15 residues. Germline V CDR1 and CDR2: MGHRA, YSYEKL. The V end lost 1 base, the J end lost 7 bases, and 16 bases lay between the germline ends. CDR3 in DNA: TGCGCCAGCAGCCAAGCCGGGACAAAAGGTTTTGGCTACACCTTC. Translation: CASSQAGTKGFGYTF.

This clonotype was recorded at least ten times. The chain carries TRBV13 and TRBJ2-7; tentative D call: TRBD2 (7 bases). The CDR3 is made up of 13 amino acids. V was trimmed by 5 bases and J by 2 bases, leaving 10 bases between them. Germline V gene sequence: CDR1 PRHDT, CDR2 FYEKMQ (reference sequence). The CDR3 loop is CASSQGGAYEQYF. CDR3 sequence (DNA): TGTGCCAGCAGCCAAGGGGGGGCCTACGAGCAGTACTTC.

This clonotype showed up many times. The V and J genes are TRBV6-5 and TRBJ2-5; 7 bases fit TRBD2. J lost 0 bases, V lost 11 bases, and 6 bases had no gene match. There are 13 residues in the CDR3. Germline V CDR1 and CDR2: MNHEY, SVGAGI. The CDR3 nucleotides read TGTGCCGGGGGGGGAGGTTACCAAGAGACCCAGTACTTC. This sequence encodes CAGGGGYQETQYF.

This clonotype was recorded many times. The rearrangement joins TRBV6-5 to TRBJ2-6; D possibly corresponds to TRBD2 (5 bases). Trimming shortened V by 5 bases and J by 2 bases, and 10 bases separated the two germline ends. In germline, CDR1 is MNHEY, CDR2 SVGAGI. The CDR3 runs to 15 residues. This chain's CDR3 is CASSLYGAGANVLTF. CDR3 DNA: TGTGCCAGCAGTCTCTACGGGGCTGGGGCCAACGTCCTGACTTTC.

This clonotype has ten or more counts. The chain combines TRBV7-3 with TRBJ2-2; D is possibly TRBD2 (6 bases). Per the germline V gene, CDR1 is SGHTA and CDR2 is FQGTGA. Trimming left V 1 base short and J 4 bases short, with 19 bases between. CDR3 length: 18 residues. The CDR3 loop reads CASSLNFVGRTGTGELFF. In nucleotides, the CDR3 is TGTGCCAGCAGCTTAAATTTTGTCGGGAGAACGGGCACCGGGGAGCTGTTTTTT.

This clonotype has ten or more counts. Here the CDR3 DNA reads TGTGCCAGCAACACAATCCTCCCAGGGGAGCGTCTAGAGACCCAGTACTTC. It codes for CASNTILPGERLETQYF. V usage is TRBV2 and J usage is TRBJ2-5; possible D gene TRBD1, 6 bases. CDR1 is SNHLY and CDR2 is FYNNEI in the germline V gene. There are 17 residues in the CDR3. Trimming cost V 7 bases and J 4 bases, with 25 bases left between them.

This clonotype showed up many times. The V and J genes are TRBV7-3 and TRBJ1-1; D is unresolved. With 0 bases removed from V and 3 bases from J, the gap between germline ends came to 11 bases. Germline assignment: CDR1 SGHTA and CDR2 FQGTGA. This CDR3 is built from 15 residues. CDR3 nucleotides: TGTGCCAGCAGCTTAACCGCGGCGGAGGACACTGAAGCTTTCTTT. It encodes CASSLTAAEDTEAFF. Full variable domain (missing parts from reference TRBV7-3 and TRBJ1-1): GAGVSQTPSNKVTEKGKYVELRCDPISGHTALYWYRQSLGQGPEFLIYFQGTGAADDSGLPNDRFFAVRPEGSVSTLKIQRTERGDSAVYLCASSLTAAEDTEAFFGQGTRLTVV.

At least ten counts were recorded for this clonotype. The V gene is TRBV7-2, the J gene TRBJ2-3; maybe TRBD2 (6 bases). Trimming left V 3 bases short and J 3 bases short, with 7 bases between. Germline V gene lookup returns CDR1 SGHTA and CDR2 FQGNSA. CDR3 length: 13 residues. In DNA form, the CDR3 reads TGTGCCAGCAGCTTTCTAGCGACAGATACGCAGTATTTT. This sequence encodes CASSFLATDTQYF.

The chain's CDR3 is CASSLLKRAGSRSYTF. The CDR3 DNA reads as TGTGCCAGCAGTTTATTGAAACGGGCAGGGTCGCGTAGCTACACCTTC. The chain combines TRBV27 with TRBJ1-2; a weak D match, TRBD1 (5 bases). V lost 1 base to trimming and J lost 9 bases, with 21 bases between them. CDR3 length equals 16 residues. The V gene's germline CDR1 is MNHEY and CDR2 SMNVEV (reference sequence).

In this sample, this clonotype turned up many times. This chain connects TRBV18 to TRBJ2-7, with D hard to call. The CDR3 has 14 residues. Looked up from germline, CDR1 is KGHSH and CDR2 is LQKENI. Trimming left V 3 bases short and J 0 bases short, with 9 bases between. CDR3 nucleotide sequence: TGTGCCAGCTCACCTGACGTATCCTCCTACGAGCAGTACTTC. It translates to CASSPDVSSYEQYF.

This clonotype was found many times. At one end, the junction sequence differs from germline, possibly due to a read error. The chain has TRBV9 and TRBJ2-2; D is possibly TRBD2 (5 bases). CDR3 length equals 13 residues. Germline-derived CDR1 and CDR2 are SGDLS and YYNGEE. This CDR3 reads CANSVGSTGELFF. For the CDR3, the DNA is TGTGCCAACAGCGTAGGGAGCACCGGGGAGCTGTTTTTT.

There are a few counts of this clonotype. The V and J genes are TRBV28 and TRBJ2-7; 9 bases are a match to TRBD1. Germline V gene lookup returns CDR1 MDHEN and CDR2 SYDVKM. The CDR3 has 14 amino acids. Germline trimming cut 5 bases from V and 5 bases from J; bases unmatched to any gene: 7. CDR3: CASSPGTGLNEQYF. The DNA for the CDR3 is TGTGCCAGCAGTCCCGGGACAGGGCTCAACGAGCAGTACTTC.

In its sample, this clonotype was seen many times. Sequence at one end of the junction differs from germline and may be a read error. The V and J genes are TRBV28 and TRBJ2-7; TRBD1 agrees at 12 bases. The germline V gene encodes CDR1 MDHEN and CDR2 SYDVKM. The CDR3 contains 12 residues. The CDR3: CASRGTGGGLNF. CDR3 DNA sequence: TGTGCCAGCAGGGGGACAGGGGGCGGGTTGAACTTC. Full variable domain (missing parts from reference TRBV28 and TRBJ2-7): DVKVTQSSRYLVKRTGEKVFLECVQDMDHENMFWYRQDPGLGLRLIYFSYDVKMKEKGDIPEGYSVSREKKERFSLILESASTNQTSMYLCASRGTGGGLNFGPGTRLTVT.

In its sample, this clonotype was seen many times. The rearrangement joins TRBV15 to TRBJ2-7, with D uncertain. This CDR3 spans 17 amino acids. With 0 bases removed from V and 2 bases from J, the gap between germline ends came to 17 bases. Germline V CDR1 and CDR2: LNHNV, YYDKDF (reference sequence). CDR3 DNA: TGTGCCACCAGCAGAGAATCCGCCCGCCAGAACACCTACGAGCAGTACTTC. Translation gives CATSRESARQNTYEQYF.

This clonotype was seen a handful of times. The chain joins TRBV4-2 to TRBJ2-4; 9 nucleotides line up with TRBD2. The ends lost 1 base at V and 3 bases at J; junction bases unmatched: 7. From germline, CDR1 is LGHNA and CDR2 YNFKEQ. This CDR3 is 17 amino acids long. The CDR3 reads CASSQVLAGDHKNIQYF. The CDR3 DNA sequence: TGTGCCAGCAGCCAAGTTTTAGCGGGAGACCACAAAAACATTCAGTACTTC.

This clonotype has ten or more counts. V gene TRBV18 combines with J gene TRBJ2-7, with D uncertain. Germline lookup yields CDR1 KGHSH and CDR2 LQKENI. This CDR3 comprises 14 residues. The V and J ends lost 2 bases and 0 bases respectively, with 8 bases between them. The CDR3 here is CASSPIANSYEQYF. In DNA form, the CDR3 reads TGTGCCAGCTCACCAATTGCTAACTCCTACGAGCAGTACTTC.

This clonotype was seen at least ten times. The V gene is TRBV20-1, the J gene TRBJ2-7, with D possibly matching TRBD2 (6 bases). The germline gives CDR1 DFQATT, CDR2 SNEGSKA (reference sequence). This CDR3 has 15 residues. With 5 bases removed from V and 1 base from J, the gap between germline ends came to 18 bases. The CDR3 region has the DNA TGCAGTGCTCCTACACCGGGGCTAGCGTCCTACGAGCAGTACTTC. Translation: CSAPTPGLASYEQYF.

This clonotype appeared many times. This chain links TRBV30 with TRBJ1-1, with 7 bases aligning to TRBD1. V shed 2 bases and J 7 bases; nucleotides not matched to a gene: 7. CDR3 size: 13 residues. The V gene's germline CDR1 is GTSNPN and CDR2 SVGIG (reference sequence). The CDR3 spells CAWSRRTGDEAFF. The CDR3 DNA is TGTGCCTGGAGTCGCCGGACAGGCGATGAAGCTTTCTTT.